This entry describes one TCR beta chain. As yet, its antigen is unknown. Antigen-specific CD4+ T cells expanded by the ViraFEST assay with viral peptide pools were then sequenced. Following an approximately ten-day culture, CD4+ T cells were purified. Each participant received a vaccine that was either BNT162b2 or mRNA-1273, given as two doses. This record belongs to a study of vaccination effects on CD4 cells after COVID-19. Overall study findings and caveats: Just 1 of 255 vaccine-induced clones in healthy recipients was cross-reactive.

TCRdb's copy holds only in-frame clones and misses some; the assay was immunoSEQ multiplex PCR. The data contain around 30,000 clones, 74% of them singletons. V trimming: 6 bases; J trimming: 3 bases; junction bases outside the gene matches: 5. CDR3 length equals 13 residues. Germline CDR1 is MNHEY and CDR2 is SVGAGI. This sequence originates from a human donor who received a COVID-19 vaccine. The chain couples TRBV6-5 to TRBJ2-7; 7 bases are shared with TRBD2. The source was CD4+ T cells from PBMCs cultured with HCoV-OC43 spike peptides, collected after COVID-19 vaccination. The subset was: HCoV-OC43 spike overlapping peptide pool stimulation. The CDR3 DNA sequence: TGTGCCAGCAGGCCGGGACTATACTACGAGCAGTACTTC. It is translated as CASRPGLYYEQYF.